The 27 T cell receptor beta chains given below trace back to one sample, sequenced in a study of shared clonotypes between healthy human individuals. Profiled with immunoSEQ multiplex PCR; TCRdb holds only in-frame clones, not every one. The sample has roughly 2,300,000 clones, under 95% seen once. Input material: naive CD4+ T cells from PBMCs. The subset denotes: CD45RA+ positively selected. These receptors were collected from a young man in good health. Some clones in this sample may be carry-over from other donors' samples.

The V gene is TRBV27, the J gene TRBJ1-5; the D gene is possibly TRBD1 (5 bases). CDR1 and CDR2 (germline): MNHEY, SMNVEV (reference sequence). Trimming took off 6 bases at V and 5 bases at J, with 14 bases between the two ends. There are 14 residues in the CDR3. CDR3 protein: CASRTARRDQPQHF. The CDR3 region has the DNA TGTGCCAGCAGGACAGCCAGAAGGGATCAGCCCCAGCATTTT.

The gene calls are TRBV30 and TRBJ1-5; D remains unclear. Germline V gives CDR1 GTSNPN, CDR2 SVGIG (reference sequence). The length of the CDR3 is 14 residues. V lost 0 bases and J 0 bases, leaving 6 bases between the germline ends. In DNA, the CDR3 is TGTGCCTGGAGTGTGGGAGTTAGCAATCAGCCCCAGCATTTT. Residues: CAWSVGVSNQPQHF.

This clone was counted between two and nine times. The chain has TRBV6-6 and TRBJ1-2; the D gene is possibly TRBD1 (6 bases). Trimming stripped 4 bases from V and 4 bases from J, with 13 bases between. Germline V gene data show CDR1 as MNHNY and CDR2 as SVGAGI (reference sequence). The CDR3 loop spans 14 amino acids. The CDR3 sequence is CASSSTTGSYGYTF. The CDR3 coding sequence is TGTGCCAGCAGTTCGACGACAGGCAGCTATGGCTACACCTTC.

The V gene is TRBV18, the J gene TRBJ2-3; the match to TRBD2 covers 7 bases. The CDR3 consists of 18 residues. Per germline, CDR1 KGHSH and CDR2 LQKENI. Trimming cost V 3 bases and J 6 bases; bases outside gene matches: 18. In DNA, the CDR3 is TGTGCCAGCTCACCTCTACCGGGATCGGGAGGATCTGTGGATACGCAGTATTTT. Its translation: CASSPLPGSGGSVDTQYF.

The CDR3 DNA follows: TGTGCCAGCAGCCTCGAGAACCAAGAGACCCAGTACTTC. It specifies CASSLENQETQYF. The chain links TRBV11-1 to TRBJ2-5; D is unresolved. The CDR3 length is 13 residues. Trimming took off 5 bases at V and 0 bases at J, with 7 bases between the two ends. Germline lookup yields CDR1 SGHAT and CDR2 FQDESV (reference sequence). The complete variable domain, with remaining parts taken from reference TRBV11-1 and TRBJ2-5, reads EAEVAQSPRYKITEKSQAVAFWCDPISGHATLYWYRQILGQGPELLVQFQDESVVDDSQLPKDRFSAERLKGVDSTLKIQPAELGDSAMYLCASSLENQETQYFGPGTRLLVL.

The chain combines TRBV6-5 with TRBJ2-7; D is possibly TRBD2 (5 bases). Trimming cost V 6 bases and J 0 bases, with 15 bases left between them. Germline V gene sequence: CDR1 MNHEY, CDR2 SVGAGI. The CDR3 is 15 amino acids. The CDR3 sequence is CASRPSRDRSYEQYF. CDR3 nucleotides: TGTGCCAGCAGACCTTCCCGGGATCGCTCCTACGAGCAGTACTTC.

With respect to this clone: This same CDR3 is encoded by further DNA sequences in the sample. This chain connects TRBV5-1 to TRBJ1-4; D is unclear. Germline V gene lookup returns CDR1 SGHRS and CDR2 YFSETQ. The CDR3 has 15 amino acids. The ends were cut back, 2 bases at V and 0 bases at J, with 8 bases in the middle. DNA of the CDR3: TGCGCCAGCAGCTTCCGGCCAGCAACTAATGAAAAACTGTTTTTT. Protein product: CASSFRPATNEKLFF.

This sequence joins TRBV10-3 and TRBJ2-7; 12 positions agree with TRBD1. This CDR3 comprises 16 residues. The trim removed 3 bases at V and 3 bases at J, leaving 6 bases unmatched. The V gene's germline CDR1 is ENHRY and CDR2 SYGVKD. For the CDR3, the DNA is TGTGCCATCAGTGAAACCGGGACAGGGGGCAACTACGAGCAGTACTTC. Its protein product is CAISETGTGGNYEQYF.

A note on this clone: Other DNA sequences in this specimen translate into the identical CDR3. The genes are TRBV6-5 and TRBJ1-2, with D uncertain. Per germline, CDR1 MNHEY and CDR2 SVGAGI. With 6 bases removed from V and 4 bases from J, the gap between germline ends came to 12 bases. The CDR3 consists of 13 residues. The CDR3 reads CASRPRGSYGYTF. CDR3 DNA: TGTGCCAGCAGACCCAGAGGCAGCTATGGCTACACCTTC.

This chain connects TRBV28 to TRBJ1-4; D is unresolved. V was trimmed by 2 bases and J by 10 bases, leaving 11 bases between them. The CDR3 is made up of 13 amino acids. Germline V gene data show CDR1 as MDHEN and CDR2 as SYDVKM. This CDR3 is CASSLPGALKLFF. Here the CDR3 DNA reads TGTGCCAGCAGTTTACCTGGCGCACTAAAACTGTTTTTT.

The chain joins TRBV7-8 to TRBJ1-5, with D unresolved. In germline, CDR1 is SGHVS, CDR2 FQNEAQ. This CDR3 has 16 residues. The ends were cut back, 2 bases at V and 3 bases at J, with 14 bases in the middle. The CDR3 bases are TGTGCCAGCAGCTTACTTTCGGGAGAGCTCAATCAGCCCCAGCATTTT. Residues: CASSLLSGELNQPQHF.

The J gene is TRBJ2-1, the V gene TRBV9, with 8 bases lining up with TRBD2. In germline, CDR1 is SGDLS, CDR2 YYNGEE. The V segment lost 0 bases and the J segment 8 bases; nucleotides outside the gene matches: 4. The CDR3 spans 14 residues. In DNA form, the CDR3 reads TGTGCCAGCAGCGTAGGACTAGCGTACGATGAGCAGTTCTTC. Protein sequence: CASSVGLAYDEQFF. Full variable domain (outside the CDR3, taken from reference TRBV9 and TRBJ2-1): DSGVTQTPKHLITATGQRVTLRCSPRSGDLSVYWYQQSLDQGLQFLIQYYNGEERAKGNILERFSAQQFPDLHSELNLSSLELGDSALYFCASSVGLAYDEQFFGPGTRLTVL.

The chain has TRBV11-2 and TRBJ2-3; D remains unclear. The CDR3 runs 12 residues. Deletions cut 7 bases from V and 4 bases from J, with 9 bases between. Germline V CDR1 and CDR2: SGHAT, FQNNGV. CDR3: CASNQWADTQYF. DNA for the CDR3: TGTGCCAGCAACCAATGGGCAGATACGCAGTATTTT.

This chain links TRBV5-1 with TRBJ2-1; D is unresolved. This CDR3 is 15 amino acids long. The ends were cut back, 0 bases at V and 2 bases at J, with 9 bases in the middle. Per germline, CDR1 SGHRS and CDR2 YFSETQ. The CDR3 DNA sequence: TGCGCCAGCAGCTTGGGTGACACCCCCTACAATGAGCAGTTCTTC. It yields the protein CASSLGDTPYNEQFF.

The chain links TRBV28 to TRBJ1-2, with D perhaps matching TRBD1 (5 bases). Germline V gene data show CDR1 as MDHEN and CDR2 as SYDVKM. Trimming left V 7 bases short and J 7 bases short, with 19 bases between. The CDR3 totals 14 residues. CDR3 nucleotides: TGTGCCAGCATTCGGCGACAGATTACAGTTGGCTACACCTTC. Translated, it gives CASIRRQITVGYTF.

The DNA of the CDR3 is TGTGCCATCAGTGAGTCGGAGGGGGTCGGCTACACCTTC. Its translation: CAISESEGVGYTF. The chain uses TRBV10-3 and TRBJ1-2, with a tentative D call TRBD1 (6 bases). The V gene's germline CDR1 is ENHRY and CDR2 SYGVKD. The germline V and J ends were trimmed by 0 bases and 8 bases, with 10 bases remaining between them. The CDR3 sequence is 13 residues long.

The chain is built from TRBV7-9 and TRBJ2-1, with D perhaps TRBD1 (6 bases). Germline V lookup: CDR1 SEHNR, CDR2 FQNEAQ (reference sequence). V was shortened by 8 bases and J by 10 bases, with 15 bases between the two germline ends. This CDR3 is 12 amino acids long. The CDR3 DNA reads as TGTGCCAGCGGCCCATCTGGGACAGAGCAGTTCTTC. Its translation: CASGPSGTEQFF.

This clone was recorded once. The J gene is TRBJ2-6, the V gene TRBV7-6; D is unresolved. The CDR3 extends over 15 amino acids. With 7 bases removed from V and 0 bases from J, the gap between germline ends came to 10 bases. CDR1 is SGHVS and CDR2 is FNYEAQ in the germline V gene. CDR3 residues: CASTSSISGANVLTF. The CDR3 coding sequence is TGTGCCAGCACCTCGTCAATCTCTGGGGCCAACGTCCTGACTTTC.

This rearrangement joins TRBV5-1 to TRBJ2-2; no clear D. Germline CDR1 is SGHRS and CDR2 is YFSETQ. V lost 0 bases, J lost 4 bases, and 10 bases lay in between. CDR3 length: 15 residues. The CDR3, as DNA: TGCGCCAGCAGCTTGGGGGTAGGGATCACCGGGGAGCTGTTTTTT. This translates into CASSLGVGITGELFF.

In this sample, this clone turned up a few times. CDR3 amino acids: CASSPSRTYEQYF. The CDR3 region has the DNA TGCGCCAGCAGCCCGTCCCGGACCTACGAGCAGTACTTC. The chain combines TRBV4-3 with TRBJ2-7, with D uncertain. Germline CDR1 and CDR2: LGHNA and YSLEER. Between the trimmed V and J ends, which lost 4 bases and 2 bases, there was a span of 9 bases. The CDR3 contains 13 residues.

This clone came up once. J is TRBJ2-3 and V is TRBV6-5, with 9 bases identical to TRBD1. The CDR3 is made up of 14 amino acids. Germline CDR1 is MNHEY and CDR2 is SVGAGI. Unmatched junction bases numbered 6, after V lost 6 bases and J lost 5 bases. The CDR3 protein is CASRRDRVRDTQYF. DNA for the CDR3: TGTGCCAGCAGGCGGGACAGGGTGAGAGATACGCAGTATTTT.

The chain recombines TRBV11-2 with TRBJ1-1; D gene uncertain. Trimming removed 3 bases from V and 5 bases from J, with 16 bases in between. Germline V gene sequence: CDR1 SGHAT, CDR2 FQNNGV. The CDR3 loop spans 15 amino acids. The CDR3 here is CASSFVTGIQTEAFF. In nucleotides, the CDR3 is TGTGCCAGCAGCTTCGTAACCGGGATCCAGACTGAAGCTTTCTTT.

The V call is TRBV11-3, the J call TRBJ2-3; 8 bases match TRBD2. V shed 4 bases, J shed 2 bases, and the junction held 8 bases outside the gene matches. The germline CDR1 and CDR2 sequences are SGHNT and YENEEA. This CDR3 contains 16 residues. This CDR3 is CASSSAGTSATDTQYF. In DNA form, the CDR3 reads TGTGCCAGCAGCTCCGCCGGGACTAGTGCCACAGATACGCAGTATTTT. The full variable domain, in which reference TRBV11-3 and TRBJ2-3 provide the parts outside the CDR3, is EAGVVQSPRYKIIEKKQPVAFWCNPISGHNTLYWYLQNLGQGPELLIRYENEEAVDDSQLPKDRFSAERLKGVDSTLKIQPAELGDSAVYLCASSSAGTSATDTQYFGPGTRLTVL.

The V call is TRBV6-1, the J call TRBJ1-3, with no clear D. Trimming removed 2 bases at V and 0 bases at J, with 5 bases between. The CDR3 covers 14 residues. Germline V gene lookup returns CDR1 MNHNS and CDR2 SASEGT. Written as DNA, the CDR3 is TGTGCCAGCAGTGAATCACCCTCTGGAAACACCATATATTTT. Its translation: CASSESPSGNTIYF.

The genes are TRBV15 and TRBJ2-5; 10 bases are a match to TRBD2. The V gene's germline CDR1 is LNHNV and CDR2 YYDKDF (reference sequence). J gave up 7 bases and V 1 base, and 21 bases lay outside the gene matches. The CDR3 is 20 residues long. This CDR3 is CATSRVSLSGRAGGYGTQYF. The DNA for the CDR3 is TGTGCCACCAGCAGAGTTAGTTTAAGCGGGAGGGCCGGGGGATACGGGACCCAGTACTTC.

Comment on this clone: The junction departs from the called germline gene at one end, perhaps through a read error. CDR3 in amino acids: CASSDGQSF. The DNA of the CDR3 is TGTGCCAGCAGTGACGGACAGAGCTTC. V is TRBV6-4 and J is TRBJ2-7; possibly TRBD1 for D (6 bases). The CDR3 consists of 9 residues. The germline V gene encodes CDR1 MRHNA and CDR2 SNTAGT.

The gene calls are TRBV28 and TRBJ2-7, with 11 bases matching TRBD1. Looked up from germline, CDR1 is MDHEN and CDR2 is SYDVKM. This CDR3 is built from 14 residues. V shed 4 bases and J 13 bases; nucleotides not matched to a gene: 12. The CDR3 DNA reads as TGTGCCAGCAGTTCCGGGACAGGGGGGCTTGTTGTCTACTTC. It yields the protein CASSSGTGGLVVYF.